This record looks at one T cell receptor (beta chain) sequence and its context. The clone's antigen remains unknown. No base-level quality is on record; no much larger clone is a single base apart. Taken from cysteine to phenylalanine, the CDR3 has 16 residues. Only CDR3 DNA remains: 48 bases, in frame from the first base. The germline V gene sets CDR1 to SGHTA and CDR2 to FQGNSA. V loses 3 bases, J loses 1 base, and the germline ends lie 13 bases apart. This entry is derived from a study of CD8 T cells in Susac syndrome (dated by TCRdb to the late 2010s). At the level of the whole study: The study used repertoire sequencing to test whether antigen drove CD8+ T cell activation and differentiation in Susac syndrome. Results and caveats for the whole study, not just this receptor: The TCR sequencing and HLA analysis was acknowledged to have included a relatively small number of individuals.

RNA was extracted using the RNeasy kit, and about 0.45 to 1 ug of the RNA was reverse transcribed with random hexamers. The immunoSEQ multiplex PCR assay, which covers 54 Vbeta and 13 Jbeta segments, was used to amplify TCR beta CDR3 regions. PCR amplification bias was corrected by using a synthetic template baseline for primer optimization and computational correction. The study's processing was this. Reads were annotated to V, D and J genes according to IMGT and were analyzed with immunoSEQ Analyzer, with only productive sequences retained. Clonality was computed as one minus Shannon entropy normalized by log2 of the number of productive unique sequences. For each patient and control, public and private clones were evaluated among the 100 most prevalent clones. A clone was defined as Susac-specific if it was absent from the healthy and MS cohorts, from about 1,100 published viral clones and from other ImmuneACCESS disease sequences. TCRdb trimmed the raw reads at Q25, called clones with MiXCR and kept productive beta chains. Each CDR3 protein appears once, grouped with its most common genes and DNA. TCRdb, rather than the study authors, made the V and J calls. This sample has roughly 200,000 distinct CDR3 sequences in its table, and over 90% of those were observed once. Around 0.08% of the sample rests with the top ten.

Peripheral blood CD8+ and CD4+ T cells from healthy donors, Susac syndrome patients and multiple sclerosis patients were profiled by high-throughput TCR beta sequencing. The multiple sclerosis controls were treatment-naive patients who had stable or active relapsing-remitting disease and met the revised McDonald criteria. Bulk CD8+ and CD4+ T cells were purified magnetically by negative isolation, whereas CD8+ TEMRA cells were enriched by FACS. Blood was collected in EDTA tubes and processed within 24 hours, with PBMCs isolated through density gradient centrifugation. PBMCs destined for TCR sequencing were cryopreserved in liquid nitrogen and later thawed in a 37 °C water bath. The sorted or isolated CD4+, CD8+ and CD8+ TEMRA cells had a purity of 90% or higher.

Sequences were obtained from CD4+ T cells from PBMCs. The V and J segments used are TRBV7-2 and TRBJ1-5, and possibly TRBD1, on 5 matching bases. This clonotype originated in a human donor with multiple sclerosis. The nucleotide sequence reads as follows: TGTGCCAGCAGCTTTTGGGGGGATGCAAGCAATCAGCCCCAGCATTTT. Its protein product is CASSFWGDASNQPQHF.